Here is one TCR beta chain with its context. No antigen is known for it. This sample is drawn from a study of cytomegalovirus exposure and HLA in healthy donors. Study-level findings and limits: A later analysis appeared to link common viral pathogens to several of the most significant clusters. Highly shared variants forming one cluster were likely a sequencing artifact.

The ends were cut back, 3 bases at V and 11 bases at J, with 19 bases in the middle. From germline, CDR1 is MNHNS and CDR2 SASEGT. CDR3 size: 14 residues. The study ran its PCR with 60 Vbeta and 13 Jbeta primers. Profiled with immunoSEQ multiplex PCR; TCRdb holds only in-frame clones, not every one. The data show about 140,000 clones, 73% seen once. The chain employs TRBV6-1 and TRBJ1-1; D is perhaps TRBD1 (6 bases). Sample: PBMCs. This TCR was sampled from a human donor in good health. The CDR3 loop is CASSDSRGRGWAFF. The CDR3 DNA reads as TGTGCCAGCAGTGACTCCCGGGGCAGGGGTTGGGCTTTCTTT.